This paragraph covers one TCR beta chain sequence. Its antigen is unidentified. Libraries were prepared by immunoSEQ multiplex PCR; TCRdb keeps only in-frame clonotypes and omits some of them. The sample contains around 110,000 clones, about 90% of which appear only once. Trimming cost V 8 bases and J 5 bases, with 16 bases left between them. This CDR3 has 13 residues. CDR1 is MNHNY and CDR2 is SVGAGI in the germline V gene (reference sequence). These data originate in a study of T cell responses to AZD1222 COVID-19 vaccine. Study as a whole: Investigators merged groups given second doses at roughly 4 or roughly 12 weeks.

Study results and caveats: Clonal diversity was possibly underestimated, and white British individuals and females predominated among donors. Baseline seropositivity occurred in only a handful of AZD1222 recipients.

Source: peripheral blood, taken on day 0 of AZD1222 vaccination. The TCR originated in an adult in good health. The chain joins TRBV6-6 to TRBJ2-7; D unclear. The DNA of the CDR3 is TGTGCCAGCCGGGTCGGGTCCGGCGACGAGCAGTACTTC. It translates to CASRVGSGDEQYF.